The source of this T cell receptor beta chain is a study of spatial heterogeneity in lung cancer. Documented time point: sample taken at primary tumor resection. Unsorted whole RNA from tumor, nontumor lung or frozen PBMC underwent sequencing. TCRdb reprocessed the 5' RACE reads with MiXCR, giving one entry per CDR3 protein. The sample yields around 11,000 distinct CDR3 sequences, around 6.5% seen once. The material sequenced was PBMCs, taken at surgery. The receptors stem from a male donor with early-stage non-small cell lung cancer.

Comments on this clonotype: Since it is a stray read in a library aimed at alpha chains, this beta chain has a size that is not meaningful. This sequence joins TRBV20-1 and TRBJ2-1; the match to TRBD2 covers 11 bases. The J segment lost 8 bases and the V segment lost 0 bases, leaving 6 bases of the junction unmatched. The length of the CDR3 is 15 residues. Germline values: CDR1 DFQATT, CDR2 SNEGSKA (reference sequence). CDR3 in DNA: TGCAGTGCTAGAGACGCGCTAGCGGGAGGCCATGAGCAGTTCTTC. Translated, it gives CSARDALAGGHEQFF.